Described below is a single T cell receptor (beta chain) sequence and its context. Its target is not known. TCR beta CDR3 regions were amplified from RNA. The TCR CDR3 first-round RT-PCR relied on the HTBI primer set. From the multiplex PCR reads, TCRdb called clonotypes with MiXCR, one entry per CDR3 protein. Among approximately 510,000 distinct CDR3 sequences listed, about a fifth were seen once. V was clipped by 3 bases and J by 0 bases, with 11 bases between them. Germline-derived CDR1 and CDR2 are MNHEY and SVGAGI. The CDR3 totals 15 residues. This entry belongs to a study of T cells in Graves' hyperthyroidism and ophthalmopathy. Study results and caveats: In blood, most of the thyroid clonotypes expanded above 0.001 were also present.

It was 8.5 to 10 ml of fresh peripheral blood that supplied the PBMCs. The source of this sequence is a man between 18 and 29 years old with Graves' hyperthyroidism. What was sequenced was blood. The chain joins TRBV6-5 to TRBJ1-1, with D perhaps matching TRBD1 (6 bases). This CDR3 reads CASSYAGTLNTEAFF. DNA for the CDR3: TGTGCCAGCAGTTATGCCGGGACACTGAACACTGAAGCTTTCTTT.